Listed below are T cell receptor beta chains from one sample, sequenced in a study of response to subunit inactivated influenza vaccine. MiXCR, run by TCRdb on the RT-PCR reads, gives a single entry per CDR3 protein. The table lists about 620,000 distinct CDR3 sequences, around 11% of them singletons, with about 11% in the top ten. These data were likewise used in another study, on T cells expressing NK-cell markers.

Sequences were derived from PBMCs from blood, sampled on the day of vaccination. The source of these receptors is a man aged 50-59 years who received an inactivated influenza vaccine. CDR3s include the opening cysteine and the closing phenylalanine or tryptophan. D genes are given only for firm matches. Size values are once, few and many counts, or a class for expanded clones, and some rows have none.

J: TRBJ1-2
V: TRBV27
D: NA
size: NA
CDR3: CASSSSGKGQGGYTF
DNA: TGTGCCAGCAGTTCCTCGGGGAAGGGGCAAGGTGGCTACACCTTC

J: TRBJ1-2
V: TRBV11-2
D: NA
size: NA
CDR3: CASSPLTASNYGYTF
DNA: TGTGCCAGCAGCCCTTTGACAGCTTCTAACTATGGCTACACCTTC

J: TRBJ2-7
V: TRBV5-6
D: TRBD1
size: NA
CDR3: CASSFSGQVLNEQYF
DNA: TGTGCCAGCAGCTTCTCGGGACAGGTGCTCAACGAGCAGTACTTC

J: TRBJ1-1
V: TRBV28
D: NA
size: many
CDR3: CASSLPSQQEAFF
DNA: TGTGCCAGCAGTTTACCTTCGCAGCAAGAAGCTTTCTTT

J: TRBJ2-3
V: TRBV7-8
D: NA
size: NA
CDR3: CASSPEAGPRPDTQYF
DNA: TGTGCCAGCAGCCCAGAGGCAGGTCCTAGACCAGATACGCAGTATTTT

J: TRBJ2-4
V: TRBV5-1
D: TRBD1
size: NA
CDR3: CASSLGTGFDIQYF
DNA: TGCGCCAGCAGCTTGGGGACAGGGTTCGACATTCAGTACTTC

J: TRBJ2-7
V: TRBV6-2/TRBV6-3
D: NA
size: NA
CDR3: CASTAWQGGSEQYF
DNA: TGTGCCAGCACGGCGTGGCAGGGTGGGTCCGAGCAGTACTTC

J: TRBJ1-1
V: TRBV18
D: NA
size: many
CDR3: CASSPGHGGNTEAFF
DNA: TGTGCCAGCTCACCGGGACATGGGGGGAACACTGAAGCTTTCTTT

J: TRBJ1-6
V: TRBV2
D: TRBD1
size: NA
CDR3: CASSARGLANSPLHF
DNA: TGTGCCAGCAGCGCCAGGGGGCTGGCTAATTCACCCCTCCACTTT

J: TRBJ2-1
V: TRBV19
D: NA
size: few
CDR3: CASSKGLSREQFF
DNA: TGTGCCAGTAGCAAGGGGCTCTCCAGGGAGCAGTTCTTC

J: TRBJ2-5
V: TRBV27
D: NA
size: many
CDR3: CASSVGYSTAQYF
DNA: TGTGCCAGCAGTGTCGGTTACTCGACGGCCCAGTACTTC

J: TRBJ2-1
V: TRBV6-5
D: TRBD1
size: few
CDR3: CASSYNGQVISNEQFF
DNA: TGTGCCAGCAGTTACAACGGACAGGTGATCTCCAATGAGCAGTTCTTC

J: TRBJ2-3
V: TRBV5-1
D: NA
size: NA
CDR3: CASSFTGFGTDTQYF
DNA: TGCGCCAGCAGCTTCACGGGATTTGGCACAGATACGCAGTATTTT

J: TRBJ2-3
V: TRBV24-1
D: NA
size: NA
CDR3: CATGDVATDTQYF
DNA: TGTGCCACCGGGGACGTAGCCACAGATACGCAGTATTTT

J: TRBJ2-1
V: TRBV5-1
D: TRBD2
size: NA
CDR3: CASSPPMAGGLSEQFF
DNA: TGCGCCAGCAGCCCCCCCATGGCGGGGGGGCTAAGTGAGCAGTTCTTC

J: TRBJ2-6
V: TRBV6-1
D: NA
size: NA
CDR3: CASSPGGGSGANVLTF
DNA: TGTGCCAGCAGTCCGGGCGGAGGCTCTGGGGCCAACGTCCTGACTTTC

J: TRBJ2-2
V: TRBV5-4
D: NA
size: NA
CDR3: CASSLLEWGSNTGELFF
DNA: TGTGCCAGCAGCTTGCTTGAGTGGGGCAGTAACACCGGGGAGCTGTTTTTT

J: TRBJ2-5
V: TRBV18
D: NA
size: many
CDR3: CASSPYRETQYF
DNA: TGTGCCAGCTCACCTTACCGTGAGACCCAGTACTTC

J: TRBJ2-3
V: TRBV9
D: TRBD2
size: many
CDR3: CASSQGSSGSTDTQYF
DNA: TGTGCCAGCAGCCAAGGCTCTAGCGGGAGCACAGATACGCAGTATTTT

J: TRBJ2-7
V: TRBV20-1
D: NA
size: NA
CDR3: CSAERDLYEQYF
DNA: TGCAGTGCTGAGCGCGACCTCTACGAGCAGTACTTC

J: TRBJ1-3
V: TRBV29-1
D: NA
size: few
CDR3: CSVEGTSGNTIYF
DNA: TGCAGCGTTGAAGGGACATCTGGAAACACCATATATTTT

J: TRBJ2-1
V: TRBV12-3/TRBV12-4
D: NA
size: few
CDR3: CASSLDVSSYNEQFF
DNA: TGTGCCAGCAGTTTAGACGTTAGCTCCTACAATGAGCAGTTCTTC

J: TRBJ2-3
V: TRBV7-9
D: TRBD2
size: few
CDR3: CASTPIAGGTDTQYF
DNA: TGTGCCAGCACCCCGATAGCGGGGGGCACAGATACGCAGTATTTT

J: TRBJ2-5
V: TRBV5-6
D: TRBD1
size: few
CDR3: CASSGWDRGRQETQYF
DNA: TGTGCCAGCAGCGGATGGGACAGGGGAAGACAAGAGACCCAGTACTTC

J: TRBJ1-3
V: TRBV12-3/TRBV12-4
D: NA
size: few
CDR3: CASTPWGVSSGNTIYF
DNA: TGTGCCAGCACCCCTTGGGGGGTCAGCTCTGGAAACACCATATATTTT

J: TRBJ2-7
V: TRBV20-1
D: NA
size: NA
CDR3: CSARESYEQYF
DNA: TGCAGTGCTAGGGAGAGCTACGAGCAGTACTTC

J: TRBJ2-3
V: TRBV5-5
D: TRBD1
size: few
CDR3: CGYRTGFTDTQYF
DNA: TGCGGGTACCGGACAGGGTTCACAGATACGCAGTATTTT

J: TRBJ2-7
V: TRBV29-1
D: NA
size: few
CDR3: CSVARKVSYEQYF
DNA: TGCAGCGTTGCCAGGAAGGTCTCCTACGAGCAGTACTTC

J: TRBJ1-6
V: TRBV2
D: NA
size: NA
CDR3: CASSKQGGVYNSPLHF
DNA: TGTGCCAGCAGTAAACAGGGTGGTGTCTATAATTCACCCCTCCACTTT

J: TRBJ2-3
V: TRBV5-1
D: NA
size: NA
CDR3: CASSLVLLRYSTDTQYF
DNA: TGCGCCAGCAGCTTGGTGCTCTTGCGATATAGCACAGATACGCAGTATTTT

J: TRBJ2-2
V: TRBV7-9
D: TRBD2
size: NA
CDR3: CASSFGSGVNTGELFF
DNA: TGTGCCAGCAGCTTTGGTAGCGGGGTCAACACCGGGGAGCTGTTTTTT

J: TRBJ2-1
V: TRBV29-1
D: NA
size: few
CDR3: CSVERGAYEQFF
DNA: TGCAGCGTTGAACGGGGGGCCTATGAGCAGTTCTTC

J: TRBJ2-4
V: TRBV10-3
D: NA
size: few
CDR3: CAISESQGGGLTKNIQYF
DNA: TGTGCCATCAGTGAGTCGCAGGGAGGAGGTCTAACCAAAAACATTCAGTACTTC

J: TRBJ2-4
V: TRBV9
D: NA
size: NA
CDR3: CASSPELDPLAKNIQYF
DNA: TGTGCCAGCAGCCCTGAGTTAGACCCCCTAGCCAAAAACATTCAGTACTTC

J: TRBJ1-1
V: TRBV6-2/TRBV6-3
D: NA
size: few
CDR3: CASSYTPGWNTEAFF
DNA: TGTGCCAGCAGTTACACCCCCGGGTGGAACACTGAAGCTTTCTTT

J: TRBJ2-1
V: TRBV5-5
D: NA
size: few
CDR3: CASSLGAGQVSSYNEQFF
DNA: TGTGCCAGCAGCTTGGGGGCAGGGCAAGTCAGCTCCTACAATGAGCAGTTCTTC

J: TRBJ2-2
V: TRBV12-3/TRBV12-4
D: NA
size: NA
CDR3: CASSLAHSATGELFF
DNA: TGTGCCAGCAGTTTAGCGCACAGTGCCACCGGGGAGCTGTTTTTT

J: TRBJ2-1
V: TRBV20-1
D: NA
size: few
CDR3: CSASSPGGNNEQFF
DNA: TGCAGTGCTAGTTCTCCCGGGGGAAACAATGAGCAGTTCTTC

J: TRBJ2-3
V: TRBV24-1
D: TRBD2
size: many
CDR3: CATSDGAGPTDTQYF
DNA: TGTGCCACCAGTGATGGAGCGGGACCCACAGATACGCAGTATTTT

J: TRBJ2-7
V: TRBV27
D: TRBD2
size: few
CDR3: CASSLLAGGVREQYF
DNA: TGTGCCAGCAGTTTGCTAGCGGGAGGGGTTCGTGAGCAGTACTTC

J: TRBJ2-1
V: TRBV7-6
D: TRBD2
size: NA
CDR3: CASSLGRGLADTYNEQFF
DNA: TGTGCCAGCAGCTTAGGGAGAGGGCTAGCGGATACCTACAATGAGCAGTTCTTC

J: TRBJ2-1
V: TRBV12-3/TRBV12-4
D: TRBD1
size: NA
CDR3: CASNNDRGLNDEQFF
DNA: TGTGCCAGCAACAACGACAGGGGGCTGAACGATGAGCAGTTCTTC

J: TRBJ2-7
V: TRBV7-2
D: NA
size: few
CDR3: CASSLGSGANSYEQYF
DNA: TGTGCCAGCAGCTTAGGGTCAGGGGCGAACTCCTACGAGCAGTACTTC

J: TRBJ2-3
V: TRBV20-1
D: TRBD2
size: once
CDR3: CSASRRGELYTQYF
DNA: TGCAGTGCTTCACGGCGGGGGGAGCTATATACGCAGTATTTT

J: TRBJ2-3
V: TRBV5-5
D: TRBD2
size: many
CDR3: CASSLRPGGLATDTQYF
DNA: TGTGCCAGCAGCTTACGCCCCGGGGGACTAGCGACAGATACGCAGTATTTT

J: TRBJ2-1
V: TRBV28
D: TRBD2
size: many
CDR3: CASSPFSGRAGVEQFF
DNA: TGTGCCAGCAGTCCCTTTAGCGGGAGGGCCGGGGTTGAGCAGTTCTTC

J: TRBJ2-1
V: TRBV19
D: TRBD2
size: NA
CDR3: CASSRMWTSQEGEQFF
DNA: TGTGCCAGTAGTCGGATGTGGACTAGCCAGGAGGGTGAGCAGTTCTTC

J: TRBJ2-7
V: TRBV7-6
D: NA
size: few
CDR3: CASSLVWAEAPYEQYF
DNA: TGTGCCAGCAGCTTAGTTTGGGCAGAGGCCCCCTACGAGCAGTACTTC

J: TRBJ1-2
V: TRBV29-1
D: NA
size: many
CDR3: CSVNRANYGYTF
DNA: TGCAGCGTTAACAGGGCCAACTATGGCTACACCTTC

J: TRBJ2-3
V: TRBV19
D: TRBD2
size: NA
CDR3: CASSILSGSADTQYF
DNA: TGTGCCAGTAGTATCCTTAGCGGGAGCGCCGATACGCAGTATTTT

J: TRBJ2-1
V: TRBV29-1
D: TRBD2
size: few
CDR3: CSVELGSGVYNEQFF
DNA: TGCAGCGTTGAACTTGGTAGCGGGGTCTACAATGAGCAGTTCTTC

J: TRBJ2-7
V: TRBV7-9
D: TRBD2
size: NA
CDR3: CASGVGRAGYEQYF
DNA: TGTGCCAGCGGCGTCGGGAGGGCCGGCTACGAGCAGTACTTC

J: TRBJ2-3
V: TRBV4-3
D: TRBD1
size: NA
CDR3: CASSHTYKGTGLTDTQYF
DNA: TGCGCCAGCAGCCACACTTATAAAGGGACAGGGTTGACAGATACGCAGTATTTT

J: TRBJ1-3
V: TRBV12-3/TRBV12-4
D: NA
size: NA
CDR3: CASSLWAGYAAGNTIYF
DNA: TGTGCCAGCAGTTTATGGGCAGGGTATGCTGCTGGAAACACCATATATTTT

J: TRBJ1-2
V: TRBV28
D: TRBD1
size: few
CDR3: CASSWGQDYGYTF
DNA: TGTGCCAGCAGTTGGGGACAGGACTATGGCTACACCTTC

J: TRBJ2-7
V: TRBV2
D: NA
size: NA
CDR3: CASSGDVHYEQYF
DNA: TGTGCCAGCAGTGGGGACGTCCACTACGAGCAGTACTTC

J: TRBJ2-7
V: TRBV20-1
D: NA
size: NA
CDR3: CSARATGPEQYF
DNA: TGCAGTGCTAGAGCGACGGGGCCCGAGCAGTACTTC

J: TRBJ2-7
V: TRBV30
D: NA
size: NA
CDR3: CAWDKGLTYEQYF
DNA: TGTGCCTGGGATAAGGGCCTGACCTACGAGCAGTACTTC

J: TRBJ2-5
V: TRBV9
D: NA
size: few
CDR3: CASSVAAGSETQYF
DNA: TGTGCCAGCAGCGTAGCGGCGGGATCCGAGACCCAGTACTTC